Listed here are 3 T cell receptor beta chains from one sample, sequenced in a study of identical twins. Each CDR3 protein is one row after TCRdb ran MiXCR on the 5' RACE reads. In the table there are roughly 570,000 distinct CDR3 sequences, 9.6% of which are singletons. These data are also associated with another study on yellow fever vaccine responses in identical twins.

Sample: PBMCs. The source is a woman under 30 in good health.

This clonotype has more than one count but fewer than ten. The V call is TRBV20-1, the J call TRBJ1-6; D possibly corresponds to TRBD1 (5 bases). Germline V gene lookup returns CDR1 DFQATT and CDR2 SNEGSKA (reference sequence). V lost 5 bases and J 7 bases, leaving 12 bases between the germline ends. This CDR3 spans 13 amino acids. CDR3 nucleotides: TGCAGTGCTCCGAAGGGACCGAATTCACCCCTCCACTTT. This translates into CSAPKGPNSPLHF.

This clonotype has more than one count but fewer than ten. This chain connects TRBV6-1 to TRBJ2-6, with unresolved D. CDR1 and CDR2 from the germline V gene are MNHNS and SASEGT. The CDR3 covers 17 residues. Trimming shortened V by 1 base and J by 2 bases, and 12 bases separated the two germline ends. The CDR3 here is CASSEGWAFAGANVLTF. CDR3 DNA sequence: TGTGCCAGCAGTGAAGGTTGGGCCTTCGCTGGGGCCAACGTCCTGACTTTC.

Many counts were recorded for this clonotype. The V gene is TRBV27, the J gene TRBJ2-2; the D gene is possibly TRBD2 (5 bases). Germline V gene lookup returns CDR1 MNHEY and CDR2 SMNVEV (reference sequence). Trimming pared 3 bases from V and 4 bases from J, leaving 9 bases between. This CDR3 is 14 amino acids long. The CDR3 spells CASSLSSRTGELFF. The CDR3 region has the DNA TGTGCCAGCAGTTTGTCTAGCCGCACCGGGGAGCTGTTTTTT.